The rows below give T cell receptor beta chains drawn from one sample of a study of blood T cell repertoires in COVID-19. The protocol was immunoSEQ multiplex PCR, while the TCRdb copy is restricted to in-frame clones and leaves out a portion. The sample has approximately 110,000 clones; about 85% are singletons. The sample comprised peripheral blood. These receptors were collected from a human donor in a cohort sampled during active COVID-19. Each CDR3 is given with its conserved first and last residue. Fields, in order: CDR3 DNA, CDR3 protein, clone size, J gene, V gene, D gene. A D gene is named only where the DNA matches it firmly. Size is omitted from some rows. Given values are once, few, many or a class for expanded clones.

TGTGCCAGCAGTTCCGGGACAGGGCGTGAAAAACTGTTTTTT CASSSGTGREKLFF . TRBJ1-4 TRBV6-6 TRBD1
TGTGCCAGCAGCTTAGGCCCCAGTCAAGAGACCCAGTACTTC CASSLGPSQETQYF . TRBJ2-5 TRBV7-6 .
TGTGCCAGCAGCTCCACCCGGACAGCCACCTACGAGCAGTACTTC CASSSTRTATYEQYF . TRBJ2-7 TRBV7-9 .
TGCGCCAGCCGCCTAGGTGTTAGCTCCTACAATGAGCAGTTCTTC CASRLGVSSYNEQFF . TRBJ2-1 TRBV5-1 .
TGCGCCAGCAGCTTCGGGCGGGAGAGGACCGGGGAGCTGTTTTTT CASSFGRERTGELFF few TRBJ2-2 TRBV5-1 TRBD2
TGTGCCAGCAGCACCCTTAACAGGGAGACTGAAGCTTTCTTT CASSTLNRETEAFF . TRBJ1-1 TRBV5-6 .
TGTGCCAGCAGCAACAGGGGGCCCACTGAAGCTTTCTTT CASSNRGPTEAFF once TRBJ1-1 TRBV12-3/TRBV12-4 TRBD1
TGCGCCAGCAGTCGCGGGGGTTTAGCTGAAGCTTTCTTT CASSRGGLAEAFF . TRBJ1-1 TRBV5-1 .
TGTGCCAGTAGTATCCCCGGGACAGGGTATTCACCCCTCCACTTT CASSIPGTGYSPLHF . TRBJ1-6 TRBV19 TRBD1
TGTGCCAGCAGTTTAGGGTCCGGGAGGACCCAGTACTTC CASSLGSGRTQYF . TRBJ2-5 TRBV28 .
TGCGCCAGCAGTATGGGACAGACGCCGGAGACCCAGTACTTC CASSMGQTPETQYF . TRBJ2-5 TRBV10-1 TRBD1
TGCAGTTCCGGGGGGAGGTTCGACACTGAAGCTTTCTTT CSSGGRFDTEAFF . TRBJ1-1 TRBV29-1 .
TGCGCCAGCACCCGCCAAGGAGCGGCCTACGAGCAGTACTTC CASTRQGAAYEQYF . TRBJ2-7 TRBV5-1 .
TGCGCCAGCAGCGATCCACAGGGATCGCGTGAAAAACTGTTTTTT CASSDPQGSREKLFF . TRBJ1-4 TRBV5-1 .
TGTGCCAGCAGCTTAGTACTCAGGGAGACCCAGTACTTC CASSLVLRETQYF . TRBJ2-5 TRBV7-2 .
TGTGCCAGCAGACCCCCACAGTACTCTGGAAACACCATATATTTT CASRPPQYSGNTIYF . TRBJ1-3 TRBV28 .
TGTGCCATCAGTGAGTCGTCCGGGGGTAACAATGAGCAGTTCTTC CAISESSGGNNEQFF . TRBJ2-1 TRBV10-3 .
TGTGCCAGTAGTACAACGGGACTCCAGAGCACAGATACGCAGTATTTT CASSTTGLQSTDTQYF . TRBJ2-3 TRBV19 .
TGTGCCAGCAGCTTAGCCTGGGGCAGCACCTACGAGCAGTACTTC CASSLAWGSTYEQYF once TRBJ2-7 TRBV7-8 .
TGTGCCAGCAGCCGTCCCTCGAGGGCCCTAGGCTACGAGCAGTACTTC CASSRPSRALGYEQYF . TRBJ2-7 TRBV7-2 .
TGTGCCAGCAGGCGGACAGGGACGTCCTACGAGCAGTACTTC CASRRTGTSYEQYF few TRBJ2-7 TRBV28 TRBD1
TGCGCCAGCAGCTACTCGGGGGGACAGGGCAGCACCGGGGAGCTGTTTTTT CASSYSGGQGSTGELFF . TRBJ2-2 TRBV5-1 TRBD1
TGTGCCAGCAGCCCCATCAAAAACTCAACCGGGACACCCAACACTGAAGCTTTCTTT CASSPIKNSTGTPNTEAFF . TRBJ1-1 TRBV7-3 .
TGTGCCACCAGTGATTTGGAGTCAGGGGAAAGCACCGGGGAGCTGTTTTTT CATSDLESGESTGELFF . TRBJ2-2 TRBV24-1 .
TGTGCCAGCAGCTTAGGGACAGGGGAATACAATGAGCAGTTCTTC CASSLGTGEYNEQFF . TRBJ2-1 TRBV7-8 TRBD1
TGTGCCAGCAGCCCTAACCTCGGACAGGGAGGGATCGAAAAACTGTTTTTT CASSPNLGQGGIEKLFF . TRBJ1-4 TRBV9 TRBD1
TGCGCCAGCCGATACGGAGACACCGGGGAGCTGTTTTTT CASRYGDTGELFF . TRBJ2-2 TRBV10-1 .
TGCGCCAGCAGTGACGGGGTTGAGGCGTGGGAGCTGTTTTTT CASSDGVEAWELFF . TRBJ2-2 TRBV10-2 .
TGTGCCAGCAGTGACCCTAGCGGGAGCTCCTACAATGAGCAGTTCTTC CASSDPSGSSYNEQFF . TRBJ2-1 TRBV25-1 TRBD2
TGTGCCACCAGTGATAAATCCGGGACTCATGCCTACGAGCAGTACTTC CATSDKSGTHAYEQYF . TRBJ2-7 TRBV24-1 .
TGTGCCAGCAGCCTAGCGGGGGGTTCGAACTATGGCTACACCTTC CASSLAGGSNYGYTF . TRBJ1-2 TRBV5-4 .
TGTGCCAGCAGTTTATCCCCTAGCGGGAGCGATGAGCAGTTCTTC CASSLSPSGSDEQFF many TRBJ2-1 TRBV27 TRBD2
TGTGCCAGTCAAATCTCGGACACCCCCTCCTACGAGCAGTACTTC CASQISDTPSYEQYF . TRBJ2-7 TRBV19 .
TGTGCCAGCAGCCGTCAGGGGAATCTCAATCAGCCCCAGCATTTT CASSRQGNLNQPQHF . TRBJ1-5 TRBV5-6 .
TGTGCCAGCAGCGTAGAGGGGGCTAATGAAAAACTGTTTTTT CASSVEGANEKLFF . TRBJ1-4 TRBV9 .
TGTGCCAGCAGCCCCCAGGGGACAGGAGTCGATAATTCACCCCTCCACTTT CASSPQGTGVDNSPLHF . TRBJ1-6 TRBV5-5 TRBD1
TGTGCCAGCAGCTTGGTTGGGACAGGCCGAGCAACTAATGAAAAACTGTTTTTT CASSLVGTGRATNEKLFF . TRBJ1-4 TRBV5-5 TRBD1
TGTGCCAGCAGCCCCCTGAGCTCTGGAAACACCATATATTTT CASSPLSSGNTIYF once TRBJ1-3 TRBV7-9 .
TGTGCCTGGAGTTGGACAGGGAGAAATCAGCCCCAGCATTTT CAWSWTGRNQPQHF few TRBJ1-5 TRBV30 TRBD1
TGTGCCAGCTCCGAAGAGGGAAACACCATATATTTT CASSEEGNTIYF once TRBJ1-3 TRBV18 .
TGTGCCAGCAGCGCTAGCGGGGGGTTCTACAATGAGCAGTTCTTC CASSASGGFYNEQFF few TRBJ2-1 TRBV7-2 TRBD2
TGTGCCAGCAGCCAGGGGGCTTCGGGCAATGAGCAGTTCTTC CASSQGASGNEQFF once TRBJ2-1 TRBV3-1/TRBV3-2 .
TGCGCCAGCGGGGACGGGAGGACTAGCACAGATACGCAGTATTTT CASGDGRTSTDTQYF . TRBJ2-3 TRBV5-1 TRBD2
TGTGCCAGTAGTATGTCCAGGGGCTCCTACGAGCAGTACTTC CASSMSRGSYEQYF . TRBJ2-7 TRBV19 .